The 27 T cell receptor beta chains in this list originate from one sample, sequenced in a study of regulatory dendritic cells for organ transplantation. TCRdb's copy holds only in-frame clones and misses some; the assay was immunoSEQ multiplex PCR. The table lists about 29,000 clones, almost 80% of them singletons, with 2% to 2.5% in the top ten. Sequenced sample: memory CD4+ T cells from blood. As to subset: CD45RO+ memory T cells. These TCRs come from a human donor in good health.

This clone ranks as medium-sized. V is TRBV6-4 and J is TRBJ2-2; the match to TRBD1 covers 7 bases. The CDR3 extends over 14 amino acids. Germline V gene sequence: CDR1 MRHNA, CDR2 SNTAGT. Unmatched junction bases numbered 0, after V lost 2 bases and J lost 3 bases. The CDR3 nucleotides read TGTGCCAGCAGTGACGGGACAGACACCGGGGAGCTGTTTTTT. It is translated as CASSDGTDTGELFF.

The CDR3 sequence is CASSQDARGRGSTDTQYF. Here the CDR3 DNA reads TGTGCCAGCAGCCAAGATGCCCGAGGGAGGGGTAGCACAGATACGCAGTATTTT. The rearrangement uses TRBV4-2 and TRBJ2-3; TRBD2 matches at 7 bases. Looked up from germline, CDR1 is LGHNA and CDR2 is YNFKEQ. The CDR3 is made up of 18 amino acids. Unmatched junction bases numbered 9, after V lost 0 bases and J lost 0 bases.

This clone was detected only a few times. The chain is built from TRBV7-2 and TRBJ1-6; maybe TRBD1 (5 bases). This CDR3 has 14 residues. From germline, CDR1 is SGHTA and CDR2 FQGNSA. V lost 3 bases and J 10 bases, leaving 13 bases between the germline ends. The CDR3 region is CASSFGGVQSPLHF. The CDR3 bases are TGTGCCAGCAGCTTCGGGGGGGTACAATCACCCCTCCACTTT. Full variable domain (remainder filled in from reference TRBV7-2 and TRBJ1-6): GAGVSQSPSNKVTEKGKDVELRCDPISGHTALYWYRQSLGQGLEFLIYFQGNSAPDKSGLPSDRFSAERTGGSVSTLTIQRTQQEDSAVYLCASSFGGVQSPLHFGNGTRLTVT.

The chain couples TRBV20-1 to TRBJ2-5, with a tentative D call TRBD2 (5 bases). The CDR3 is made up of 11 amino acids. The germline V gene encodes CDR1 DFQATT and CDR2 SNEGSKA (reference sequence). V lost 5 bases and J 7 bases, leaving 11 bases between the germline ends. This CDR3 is CSALIGGTQYF. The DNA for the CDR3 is TGCAGTGCTTTAATTGGAGGGACCCAGTACTTC.

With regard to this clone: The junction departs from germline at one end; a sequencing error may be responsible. The chain's CDR3 is CASSPPQTGATF. The CDR3, as DNA: TGTGCCAGCTCACCCCCTCAAACTGGGGCTACTTTT. The genes are TRBV18 and TRBJ2-3; D possibly corresponds to TRBD1 (5 bases). The CDR3 runs 12 residues. CDR1 is KGHSH and CDR2 is LQKENI in the germline V gene.

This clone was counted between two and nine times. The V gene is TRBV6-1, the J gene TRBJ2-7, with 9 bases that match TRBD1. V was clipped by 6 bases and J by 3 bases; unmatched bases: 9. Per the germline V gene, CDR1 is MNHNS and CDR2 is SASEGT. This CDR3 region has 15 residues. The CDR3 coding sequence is TGTGCCAGCAGCCTGGGGACAGGGTTTTTCTACGAGCAGTACTTC. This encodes CASSLGTGFFYEQYF.

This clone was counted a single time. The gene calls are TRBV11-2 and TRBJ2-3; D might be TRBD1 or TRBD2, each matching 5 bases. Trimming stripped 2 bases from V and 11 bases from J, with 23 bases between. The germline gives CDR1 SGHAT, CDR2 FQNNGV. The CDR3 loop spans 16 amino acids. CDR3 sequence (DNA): TGTGCCAGCAGCTTAATGGCAGGGCATGGGGTAGGAGGGCAGTATTTT. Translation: CASSLMAGHGVGGQYF.

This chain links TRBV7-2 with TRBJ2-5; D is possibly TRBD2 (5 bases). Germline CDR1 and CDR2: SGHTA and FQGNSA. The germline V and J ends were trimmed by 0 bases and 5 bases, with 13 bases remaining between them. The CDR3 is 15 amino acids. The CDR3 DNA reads TGTGCCAGCAGCTTAGCGGGAGTTCGGCCTGAGACCCAGTACTTC. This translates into CASSLAGVRPETQYF.

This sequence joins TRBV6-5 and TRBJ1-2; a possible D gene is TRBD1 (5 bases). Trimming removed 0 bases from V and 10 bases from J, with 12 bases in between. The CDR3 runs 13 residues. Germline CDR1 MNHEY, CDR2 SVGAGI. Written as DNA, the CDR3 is TGTGCCAGCAGTTACTCAAGTCGGGGGATCTACACCTTC. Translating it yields CASSYSSRGIYTF.

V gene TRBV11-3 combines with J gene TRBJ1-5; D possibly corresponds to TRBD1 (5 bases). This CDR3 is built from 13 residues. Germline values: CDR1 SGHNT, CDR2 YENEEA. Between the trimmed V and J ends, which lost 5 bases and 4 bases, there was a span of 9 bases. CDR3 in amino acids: CASSRDGNQPQHF. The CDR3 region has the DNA TGTGCCAGCAGCCGGGACGGAAATCAGCCCCAGCATTTT.

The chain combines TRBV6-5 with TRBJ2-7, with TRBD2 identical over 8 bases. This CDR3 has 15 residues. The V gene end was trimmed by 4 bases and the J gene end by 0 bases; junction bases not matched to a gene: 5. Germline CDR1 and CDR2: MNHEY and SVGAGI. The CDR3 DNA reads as TGTGCCAGCAGTTCATTCACTAGCGGCTCCTACGAGCAGTACTTC. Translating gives CASSSFTSGSYEQYF.

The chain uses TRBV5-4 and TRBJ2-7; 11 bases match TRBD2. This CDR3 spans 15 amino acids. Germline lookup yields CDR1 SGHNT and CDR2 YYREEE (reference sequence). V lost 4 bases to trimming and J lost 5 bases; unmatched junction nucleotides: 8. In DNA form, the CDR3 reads TGTGCCAGCAGCGGTAGACTAGCGGGATTAAACGAGCAGTACTTC. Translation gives CASSGRLAGLNEQYF. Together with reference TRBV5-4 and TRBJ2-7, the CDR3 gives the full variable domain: ETGVTQSPTHLIKTRGQQVTLRCSSQSGHNTVSWYQQALGQGPQFIFQYYREEENGRGNFPPRFSGLQFPNYSSELNVNALELDDSALYLCASSGRLAGLNEQYFGPGTRLTVT.

The DNA of the CDR3 is TGTGCCAGCAGCCCGACCACCGGGAACATCTACAATGAGCAGTTCTTC. This sequence encodes CASSPTTGNIYNEQFF. The chain has TRBV4-2 and TRBJ2-1; tentatively, D is TRBD2 (5 bases). Germline V gene sequence: CDR1 LGHNA, CDR2 YNFKEQ. Trimming took off 4 bases at V and 3 bases at J, with 16 bases between the two ends. This CDR3 comprises 16 residues.

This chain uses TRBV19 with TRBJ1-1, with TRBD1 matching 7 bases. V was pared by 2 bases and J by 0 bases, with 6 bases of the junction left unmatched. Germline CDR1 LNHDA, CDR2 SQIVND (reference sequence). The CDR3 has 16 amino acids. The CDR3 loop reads CASSIRDRALNTEAFF. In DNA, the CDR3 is TGTGCCAGTAGTATAAGGGACAGAGCCTTGAACACTGAAGCTTTCTTT.

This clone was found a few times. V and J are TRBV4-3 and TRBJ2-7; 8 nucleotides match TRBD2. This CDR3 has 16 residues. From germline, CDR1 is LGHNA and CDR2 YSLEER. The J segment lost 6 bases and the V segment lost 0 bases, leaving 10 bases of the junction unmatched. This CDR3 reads CASSQDYQREFSEQYF. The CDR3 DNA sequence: TGCGCCAGCAGCCAAGATTACCAGCGGGAGTTCTCCGAGCAGTACTTC.

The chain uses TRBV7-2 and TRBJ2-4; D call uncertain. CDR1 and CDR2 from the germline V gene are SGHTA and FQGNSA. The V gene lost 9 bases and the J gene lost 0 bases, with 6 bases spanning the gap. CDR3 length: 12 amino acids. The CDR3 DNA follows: TGTGCCAGTGGACCAGCCAAAAACATTCAGTACTTC. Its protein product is CASGPAKNIQYF.

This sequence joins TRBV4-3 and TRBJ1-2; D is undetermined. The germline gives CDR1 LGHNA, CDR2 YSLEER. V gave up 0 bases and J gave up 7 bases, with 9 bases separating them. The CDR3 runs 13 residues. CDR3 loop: CASSQDLGFGYTF. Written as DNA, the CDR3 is TGCGCCAGCAGCCAAGATCTGGGGTTTGGCTACACCTTC.

CDR3 coding DNA: TGTGCCAGCAGCGTAGATGGGACAGGGAGGAAACTGTTTTTT. It yields the protein CASSVDGTGRKLFF. The rearrangement links TRBV9 to TRBJ1-4; 9 positions match TRBD1. Unmatched junction bases numbered 5, after V lost 0 bases and J lost 11 bases. The CDR3 covers 14 residues. The germline V gene has CDR1 SGDLS and CDR2 YYNGEE.

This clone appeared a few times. DNA of the CDR3: TGCGCCAGCAGCCTCACGGGCAGCGGGGACCCCGAGCAGTACTTC. Its protein is CASSLTGSGDPEQYF. The chain has TRBV4-1 and TRBJ2-7; 7 bases align to TRBD2. The CDR3 runs to 15 residues. The germline CDR1 and CDR2 sequences are MGHRA and YSYEKL. V lost 4 bases and J lost 6; bases outside the gene matches: 12.

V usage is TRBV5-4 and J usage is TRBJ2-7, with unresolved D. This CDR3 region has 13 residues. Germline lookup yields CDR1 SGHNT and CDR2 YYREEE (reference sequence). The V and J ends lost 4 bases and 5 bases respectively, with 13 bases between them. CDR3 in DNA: TGTGCCAGCAGCCACCCCCTACGGGACGAGCAGTACTTC. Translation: CASSHPLRDEQYF.

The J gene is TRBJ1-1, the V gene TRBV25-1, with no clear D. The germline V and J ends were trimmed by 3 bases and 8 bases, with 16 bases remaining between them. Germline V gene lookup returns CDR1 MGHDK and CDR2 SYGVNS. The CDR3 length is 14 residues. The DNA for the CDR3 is TGTGCCAGCAGTGAGGGATCTCAGCCGGTCGAAGCTTTCTTT. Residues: CASSEGSQPVEAFF.

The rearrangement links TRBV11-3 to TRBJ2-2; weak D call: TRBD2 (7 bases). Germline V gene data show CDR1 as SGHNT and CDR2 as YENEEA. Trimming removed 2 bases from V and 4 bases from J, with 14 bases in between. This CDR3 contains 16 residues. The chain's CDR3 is CASSLMRGRGTGELFF. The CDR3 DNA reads TGTGCCAGCAGCTTAATGCGGGGGCGGGGCACCGGGGAGCTGTTTTTT. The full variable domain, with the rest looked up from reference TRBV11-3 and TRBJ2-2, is EAGVVQSPRYKIIEKKQPVAFWCNPISGHNTLYWYLQNLGQGPELLIRYENEEAVDDSQLPKDRFSAERLKGVDSTLKIQPAELGDSAVYLCASSLMRGRGTGELFFGEGSRLTVL.

CDR3 bases: TGTGCCAGCAGTGAATCGGGGGTCTCCTATAATTCACCCCTCCACTTT. It encodes CASSESGVSYNSPLHF. The V call is TRBV25-1, the J call TRBJ1-6; tentatively, D is TRBD1 (5 bases). The CDR3 contains 16 residues. Germline loops: CDR1 MGHDK, CDR2 SYGVNS. V gave up 1 base and J gave up 0 bases, with 7 bases separating them.

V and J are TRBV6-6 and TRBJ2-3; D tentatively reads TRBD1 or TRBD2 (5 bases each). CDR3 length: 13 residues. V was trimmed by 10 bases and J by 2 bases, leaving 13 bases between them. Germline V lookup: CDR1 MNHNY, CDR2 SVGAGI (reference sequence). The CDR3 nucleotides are TGTGCCACCCTGTGGGGGTACACAGATACGCAGTATTTT. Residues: CATLWGYTDTQYF.

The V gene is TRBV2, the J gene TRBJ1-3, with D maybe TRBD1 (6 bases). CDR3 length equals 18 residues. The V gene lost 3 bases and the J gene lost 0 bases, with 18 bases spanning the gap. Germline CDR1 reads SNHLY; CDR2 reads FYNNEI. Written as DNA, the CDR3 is TGTGCCAGCAGTGAGCGATTGTTTCGGGGGGCCTCTGGAAACACCATATATTTT. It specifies CASSERLFRGASGNTIYF.

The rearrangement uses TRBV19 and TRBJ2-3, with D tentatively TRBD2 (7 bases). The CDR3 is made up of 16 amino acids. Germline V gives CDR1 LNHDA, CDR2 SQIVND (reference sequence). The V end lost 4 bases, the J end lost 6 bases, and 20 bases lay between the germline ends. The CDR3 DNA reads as TGTGCCAGTAGTACCCCGGGGGGCCCACGCGGCGATACGCAGTATTTT. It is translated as CASSTPGGPRGDTQYF.

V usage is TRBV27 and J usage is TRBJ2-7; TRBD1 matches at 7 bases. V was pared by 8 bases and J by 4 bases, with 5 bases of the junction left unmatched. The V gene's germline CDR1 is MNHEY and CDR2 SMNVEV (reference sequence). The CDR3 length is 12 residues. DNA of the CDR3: TGTGCCAGCGGGGACAGTAGGTACGAGCAGTACTTC. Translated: CASGDSRYEQYF.